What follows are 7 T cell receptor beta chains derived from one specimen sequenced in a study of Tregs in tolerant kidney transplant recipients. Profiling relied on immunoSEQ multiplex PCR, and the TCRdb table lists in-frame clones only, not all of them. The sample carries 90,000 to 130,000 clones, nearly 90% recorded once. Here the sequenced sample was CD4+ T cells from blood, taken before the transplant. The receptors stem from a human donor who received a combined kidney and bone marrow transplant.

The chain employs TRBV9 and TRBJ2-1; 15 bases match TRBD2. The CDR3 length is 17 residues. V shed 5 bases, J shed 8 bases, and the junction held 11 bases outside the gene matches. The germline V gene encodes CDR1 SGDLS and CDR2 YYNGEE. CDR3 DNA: TGTGCCAGCAGTGAAGGACTAGCGGGAGGGCCGATCGATGAGCAGTTCTTC. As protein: CASSEGLAGGPIDEQFF.

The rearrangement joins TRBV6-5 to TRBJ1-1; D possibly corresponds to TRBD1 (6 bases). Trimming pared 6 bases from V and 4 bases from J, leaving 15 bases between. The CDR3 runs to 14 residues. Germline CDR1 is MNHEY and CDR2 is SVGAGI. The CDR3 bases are TGTGCCAGCAGGAGCTGGACAGTTTTCACTGAAGCTTTCTTT. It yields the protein CASRSWTVFTEAFF.

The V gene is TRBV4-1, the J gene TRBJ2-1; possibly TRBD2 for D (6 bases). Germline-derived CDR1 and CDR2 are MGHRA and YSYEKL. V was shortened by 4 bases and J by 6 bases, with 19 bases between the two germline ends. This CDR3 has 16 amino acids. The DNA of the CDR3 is TGCGCCAGCAGCCGGAAGGGACGAACGGGGGTCAATGAGCAGTTCTTC. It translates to CASSRKGRTGVNEQFF.

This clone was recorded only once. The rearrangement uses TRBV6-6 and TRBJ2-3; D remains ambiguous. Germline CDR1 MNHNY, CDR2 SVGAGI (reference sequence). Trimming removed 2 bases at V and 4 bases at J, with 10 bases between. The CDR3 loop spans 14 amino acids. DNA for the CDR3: TGTGCCAGCAGTTACATAATAGTGTCAGATACGCAGTATTTT. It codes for CASSYIIVSDTQYF.

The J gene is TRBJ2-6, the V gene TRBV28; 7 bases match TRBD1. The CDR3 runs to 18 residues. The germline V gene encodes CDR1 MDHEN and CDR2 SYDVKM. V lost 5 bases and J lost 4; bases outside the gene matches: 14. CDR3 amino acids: CASSLSGTASLGANVLTF. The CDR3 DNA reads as TGTGCCAGCAGTCTCTCCGGGACAGCTTCTCTGGGGGCCAACGTCCTGACTTTC.

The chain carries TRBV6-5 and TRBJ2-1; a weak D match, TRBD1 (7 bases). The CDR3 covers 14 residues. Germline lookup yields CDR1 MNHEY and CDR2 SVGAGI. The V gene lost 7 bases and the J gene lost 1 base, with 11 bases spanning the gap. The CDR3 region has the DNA TGTGCCAGCAACCCAGGGGGGTCCTACAATGAGCAGTTCTTC. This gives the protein CASNPGGSYNEQFF.

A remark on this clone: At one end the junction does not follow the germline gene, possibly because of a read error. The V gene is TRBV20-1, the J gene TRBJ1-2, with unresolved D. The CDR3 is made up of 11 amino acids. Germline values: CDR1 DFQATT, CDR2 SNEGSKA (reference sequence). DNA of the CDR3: TGCAGTGCGAGAGGATACAGTGGCTACACCTTC. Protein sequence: CSARGYSGYTF.